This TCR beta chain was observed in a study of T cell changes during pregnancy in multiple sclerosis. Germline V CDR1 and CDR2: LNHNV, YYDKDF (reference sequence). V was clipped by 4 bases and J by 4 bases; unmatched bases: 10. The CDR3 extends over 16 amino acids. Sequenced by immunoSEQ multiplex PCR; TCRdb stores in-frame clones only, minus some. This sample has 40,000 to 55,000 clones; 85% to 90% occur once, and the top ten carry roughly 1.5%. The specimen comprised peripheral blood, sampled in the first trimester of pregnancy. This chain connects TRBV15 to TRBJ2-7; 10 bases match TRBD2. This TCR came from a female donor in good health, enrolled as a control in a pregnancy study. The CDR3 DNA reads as TGTGCCACCAGCAAGATCGAAGCGGGAGGGCCGTACGAGCAGTACTTC. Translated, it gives CATSKIEAGGPYEQYF.